The 11 T cell receptor beta chains in this list originate from one sample, sequenced in a study of T cells in Graves' hyperthyroidism and ophthalmopathy. Amplification of TCR beta CDR3 regions used RNA as the template. TCR CDR3 underwent first-round RT-PCR with the HTBI primer set. In TCRdb, the multiplex PCR reads were re-called with MiXCR into one record per CDR3 protein. Of approximately 270,000 distinct CDR3 sequences listed, less than 15% were seen once; the top ten hold roughly 13%. Specimen: blood. These receptors all stem from a woman aged 40 to 50 with Graves' hyperthyroidism that later progressed to Graves' ophthalmopathy.

The chain uses TRBV28 and TRBJ2-7; 11 bases match TRBD1. V lost 5 bases and J lost 3; bases outside the gene matches: 21. CDR3 size: 20 residues. Germline lookup yields CDR1 MDHEN and CDR2 SYDVKM. CDR3 in DNA: TGTGCCAGCAGTCCCCCCCCGGGACAGGGGGAGTTCGCCCGCCACTACGAGCAGTACTTC. Translating gives CASSPPPGQGEFARHYEQYF.

The rearrangement joins TRBV12-3 or TRBV12-4 to TRBJ1-2; unclear D gene. V was clipped by 2 bases and J by 5 bases, with 15 bases between them. This CDR3 is 15 amino acids long. The CDR3 region has the DNA TGTGCCAGCAGTTTAAAGGTGGGAGGGTCTTATGGCTACACCTTC. Its protein product is CASSLKVGGSYGYTF.

This clonotype was observed at least ten times. DNA for the CDR3: TGCAGCGTTGAAATGCAGGACTTTGTCGAGCAGTACTTC. It encodes CSVEMQDFVEQYF. The chain carries TRBV29-1 and TRBJ2-7, with D possibly TRBD2 on 5 matching bases. The CDR3 spans 13 residues. Trimming stripped 2 bases from V and 6 bases from J, with 14 bases between. The germline V gene has CDR1 SQVTM and CDR2 ANQGSEA.

A note on this clonotype: A much larger clone differs from this one at a single base, so this may be a read error. V usage is TRBV14 and J usage is TRBJ2-1; TRBD2 is a possible D gene (5 bases). Trimming pared 4 bases from V and 0 bases from J, leaving 7 bases between. Germline V gene data show CDR1 as SGHDN and CDR2 as FVKESK. The length of the CDR3 is 14 residues. The CDR3 protein is CASSPTNSYNEQFF. The CDR3 coding sequence is TGTGCCAGCAGCCCGACTAACTCCTACAATGAGCAGTTCTTC.

Ten or more counts support this clonotype. The V and J genes are TRBV7-9 and TRBJ1-1; 11 bases map to TRBD1. This CDR3 is built from 15 residues. Trimming at V came to 8 bases and at J to 4 bases, leaving 9 bases not matched to a gene. Germline V lookup: CDR1 SEHNR, CDR2 FQNEAQ (reference sequence). Here the CDR3 reads CASPQDRGQGTEAFF. The CDR3 region has the DNA TGTGCCAGCCCCCAGGACAGGGGGCAGGGCACTGAAGCTTTCTTT.

This clonotype was seen a few times. In DNA, the CDR3 is TGCGCCAGCAGCTTTGAGGGCCTAGGGACTGAAGCTTTCTTT. This translates into CASSFEGLGTEAFF. The genes are TRBV5-1 and TRBJ1-1, with D unclear. The CDR3 totals 14 residues. The germline gives CDR1 SGHRS, CDR2 YFSETQ. The V end was cut by 2 bases, the J end by 5 bases, with 13 bases between.

This clonotype was recorded many times. The CDR3: CASSLLDRVTEAFF. The CDR3 region has the DNA TGTGCCAGCAGTTTACTTGACAGGGTGACTGAAGCTTTCTTT. This sequence joins TRBV28 and TRBJ1-1; 7 positions match TRBD1. The J segment lost 5 bases and the V segment lost 2 bases, leaving 5 bases of the junction unmatched. Germline V gene lookup returns CDR1 MDHEN and CDR2 SYDVKM. CDR3 length: 14 residues. The full variable domain, with the rest looked up from reference TRBV28 and TRBJ1-1, is DVKVTQSSRYLVKRTGEKVFLECVQDMDHENMFWYRQDPGLGLRLIYFSYDVKMKEKGDIPEGYSVSREKKERFSLILESASTNQTSMYLCASSLLDRVTEAFFGQGTRLTVV.

This clonotype was detected many times. The rearrangement joins TRBV12-3 or TRBV12-4 to TRBJ2-2; 10 bases are a match to TRBD1. Trimming removed 6 bases from V and 7 bases from J; junction bases left unmatched: 14. The CDR3 totals 17 residues. This CDR3 reads CASSRRRPTGGHGELFF. The CDR3 DNA reads as TGTGCCAGCAGCAGACGCCGCCCGACAGGGGGCCACGGGGAGCTGTTTTTT.

The J gene is TRBJ2-5, the V gene TRBV11-2, with 13 bases lining up with TRBD2. The junction had 10 bases not matched to a gene; V was cut back by 1 base and J by 5 bases. CDR3 length equals 18 residues. Germline V gene sequence: CDR1 SGHAT, CDR2 FQNNGV. For the CDR3, the DNA is TGTGCCAGCAGCTTAGTAATACTAGCGGGAGGGCCTGGGGAGACCCAGTACTTC. This encodes CASSLVILAGGPGETQYF.

The V and J genes are TRBV2 and TRBJ1-4; D gene unclear. This CDR3 is 15 amino acids long. Germline values: CDR1 SNHLY, CDR2 FYNNEI. V dropped 1 base and J dropped 8 bases, with 14 bases sitting between them. The CDR3 coding sequence is TGTGCCAGCAGTGAAGACCTTAGTGAGGCCGAAAAACTGTTTTTT. It encodes CASSEDLSEAEKLFF.

This clonotype appeared many times. CDR3 amino acids: CASSSLRGQFANTGELFF. CDR3 in DNA: TGTGCCAGCAGTTCCCTCCGGGGGCAATTCGCGAACACCGGGGAGCTGTTTTTT. This sequence joins TRBV2 and TRBJ2-2; either TRBD1 or TRBD2 may supply D (6 bases each). Trimming shortened V by 5 bases and J by 0 bases, and 19 bases separated the two germline ends. CDR1 SNHLY and CDR2 FYNNEI come from the germline V gene. This CDR3 comprises 18 residues.